This T cell receptor (beta chain) was sequenced during a study of beta chain features in type 1 diabetes. The study, taken as a whole, reports: TCRB CDR3s were moderately but significantly shorter in Type 1 diabetes patients in all four CD4+ subsets.

CDR1 LGHNA and CDR2 YSLEER come from the germline V gene. Trimming took 0 bases from V and 6 from J, leaving 18 bases between them. The length of the CDR3 is 16 residues. The investigators reverse transcribed all of the isolated RNA, so they sequenced expressed TCRB transcripts. Measured with immunoSEQ multiplex PCR; TCRdb has only the in-frame clones, and not every one. The sample has approximately 240,000 clones; around 16% are singletons. This clone occurred a few times. What it binds is not known. The chain joins TRBV4-3 to TRBJ2-7; D may match TRBD1 or TRBD2 (5 bases each). Material for sequencing was naive CD4+ T cells from blood. The sequence derives from a man aged 30 to 45 with type 1 diabetes. The CDR3 region has the DNA TGCGCCAGCAGCCAAGATATGCGGCTCGGGGCGCGCGAGCAGTACTTC. Amino acid sequence: CASSQDMRLGAREQYF.